This T cell receptor (beta chain) was observed in a study of T cells in Graves' hyperthyroidism and ophthalmopathy. Overall study results and limits: Among thyroid clonotypes expanded above 0.001, most also appeared in blood.

Trimming pared 7 bases from V and 2 bases from J, leaving 11 bases between. Germline lookup yields CDR1 MDHEN and CDR2 SYDVKM. This CDR3 comprises 14 residues. Researchers barred patients who had uncontrolled infection, other autoimmune disease, pregnancy or lactation. The sample holds many counts of this clonotype. The antigen is undetermined. Researchers amplified the TCR beta CDR3 regions from RNA transcripts. A first-round RT-PCR of the TCR CDR3 used the HTBI primer set. TCRdb reanalysed the multiplex PCR reads using MiXCR and keeps one entry per CDR3 protein. Here the sample spans around 520,000 distinct CDR3 sequences, less than 15% being singletons.

The V and J genes are TRBV28 and TRBJ2-2; D remains ambiguous. Sequenced input: blood. This clonotype originated in a middle-aged woman with Graves' hyperthyroidism. CDR3 sequence (DNA): TGTGCCAGCAAGAGACACTTAAACACCGGGGAGCTGTTTTTT. This translates into CASKRHLNTGELFF. The variable domain in full, with the rest retrieved from reference TRBV28 and TRBJ2-2, is DVKVTQSSRYLVKRTGEKVFLECVQDMDHENMFWYRQDPGLGLRLIYFSYDVKMKEKGDIPEGYSVSREKKERFSLILESASTNQTSMYLCASKRHLNTGELFFGEGSRLTVL.